This passage covers 8 T cell receptor beta chains from one sample sequenced in a study of T cells after posttransplantation cyclophosphamide. The method was immunoSEQ multiplex PCR; TCRdb's version includes in-frame clones alone and lacks a portion of them. The sample includes over 30,000 clones, none of them occurring once. Material for sequencing was PBMCs. The receptors shown here come from a girl under 18 in good health, CMV-negative, and a related stem cell transplant donor.

The chain joins TRBV30 to TRBJ2-6, with D perhaps TRBD2 (5 bases). The CDR3 is made up of 15 amino acids. Trimming took 2 bases from V and 4 from J, leaving 12 bases between them. Germline lookup yields CDR1 GTSNPN and CDR2 SVGIG (reference sequence). CDR3 nucleotide sequence: TGTGCCTGGAGTATCGGCGGGTGGGGGGCCAACGTCCTGACTTTC. This sequence encodes CAWSIGGWGANVLTF.

This clone was observed a few times. CDR3 bases: TGTGCCAGCAGCGTTTGGGGAGGGGGTGGCGACGAGCAGTACTTC. As protein: CASSVWGGGGDEQYF. The V call is TRBV9, the J call TRBJ2-7; weak D call: TRBD2 (7 bases). The CDR3 is made up of 15 amino acids. In germline, CDR1 is SGDLS, CDR2 YYNGEE. Trimming stripped 2 bases from V and 5 bases from J, with 17 bases between. The variable domain in full, completed from reference TRBV9 and TRBJ2-7, reads DSGVTQTPKHLITATGQRVTLRCSPRSGDLSVYWYQQSLDQGLQFLIQYYNGEERAKGNILERFSAQQFPDLHSELNLSSLELGDSALYFCASSVWGGGGDEQYFGPGTRLTVT.

This clone was detected ten times or more. The chain uses TRBV5-4 and TRBJ2-7, with 7 bases lining up with TRBD1. J gave up 0 bases and V 4 bases, and 4 bases lay outside the gene matches. Germline V CDR1 and CDR2: SGHNT, YYREEE (reference sequence). The CDR3 extends over 14 amino acids. The CDR3 sequence is CASSPDRSSYEQYF. CDR3 DNA sequence: TGTGCCAGCAGCCCGGACAGGAGCTCCTACGAGCAGTACTTC.

About this clone itself: In the same sample, other DNA sequences code for this CDR3. The V gene is TRBV9, the J gene TRBJ2-7; D ambiguous. Trimming pared 0 bases from V and 0 bases from J, leaving 7 bases between. Per germline, CDR1 SGDLS and CDR2 YYNGEE. The CDR3 consists of 14 residues. The CDR3 protein is CASSVGQVSYEQYF. The CDR3 DNA is TGTGCCAGCAGCGTAGGCCAGGTCTCCTACGAGCAGTACTTC.

This clone was seen a handful of times. The rearrangement uses TRBV9 and TRBJ2-1, with 10 bases identical to TRBD1. Trimming at V came to 9 bases and at J to 6 bases, leaving 9 bases not matched to a gene. This CDR3 is 14 amino acids long. In germline, CDR1 is SGDLS, CDR2 YYNGEE. CDR3 region: CAIYRDRGSNEQFF. The DNA of the CDR3 is TGTGCCATCTATCGGGACAGGGGTAGCAATGAGCAGTTCTTC.

This clone occurred many times. The chain employs TRBV30 and TRBJ1-5; possibly TRBD1 for D (5 bases). This CDR3 is 14 amino acids long. Germline V gene sequence: CDR1 GTSNPN, CDR2 SVGIG (reference sequence). Trimming removed 3 bases from V and 6 bases from J, with 15 bases in between. DNA of the CDR3: TGTGCCTGGAGGGACTGGCGGGGGGGTCAGCCCCAGCATTTT. This gives the protein CAWRDWRGGQPQHF.

The table lists this clone with many counts. The V and J genes are TRBV11-3 and TRBJ2-2; tentative D call: TRBD1 (8 bases). The CDR3 loop spans 13 amino acids. V was clipped by 5 bases and J by 6 bases, with 10 bases between them. Germline CDR1 and CDR2: SGHNT and YENEEA. CDR3 DNA: TGTGCCAGCAGCACAGGGGGGGCCGGGGAGCTGTTTTTT. It translates to CASSTGGAGELFF.

This clone was observed many times. The chain uses TRBV5-4 and TRBJ2-2; unclear D gene. CDR1 is SGHNT and CDR2 is YYREEE in the germline V gene (reference sequence). Trimming pared 4 bases from V and 5 bases from J, leaving 6 bases between. This CDR3 is built from 12 residues. The CDR3 sequence: CASSPTTGELFF. The DNA for the CDR3 is TGTGCCAGCAGCCCGACAACCGGGGAGCTGTTTTTT.